This T cell receptor (beta chain) appears in the sequencing data of a study of blood T cell repertoires in COVID-19. Study details: Spain, Italy and the United States supplied samples that represented acute and convalescent COVID-19. Nucleic acid was either cDNA or gDNA, and it came from T cells, B-cell-depleted T cells, or PBMCs.

Germline lookup yields CDR1 SQVTM and CDR2 ANQGSEA. V was pared by 4 bases and J by 7 bases, with 10 bases between. The CDR3 is 11 amino acids. The data were produced by immunoSEQ multiplex PCR, yet TCRdb's version contains in-frame clones alone and is incomplete. Among 45,000 to 50,000 clones listed, under 85% were seen once. Source material: peripheral blood. The receptor's source is a man aged 55 to 70 with active COVID-19. The V and J genes are TRBV29-1 and TRBJ2-5, with a tentative D call TRBD1 (6 bases). CDR3 protein: CSVVPGVTQYF. CDR3 nucleotides: TGCAGCGTTGTTCCAGGGGTGACCCAGTACTTC.